These 26 T cell receptor beta chains were sequenced from one sample in a study of T cell clonality in common variable immunodeficiency (dated by TCRdb to between 2015 and 2016). The library was generated by the immunoSEQ multiplex PCR assay. The clones in this table, taken by TCRdb from immuneACCESS, are in-frame only. Not every clone is retained; where verified, under half of the shortfall comes from an unresolved V gene, and the cause of the rest is unknown. The sample features 25,000 to 30,000 clones, and none is a singleton. The top ten hold around 3% of the sample. Results and caveats for the whole study, not just this receptor: CVID TCRbeta sequences reportedly showed fewer deletions and N-nucleotide insertions and lacked highly modified clones with 13 or more V deletions.

For these receptors, no antigen is known. The specimen sequenced was peripheral blood mononuclear cells. These receptors originate from a human donor with common variable immunodeficiency.

This clone came up many times. CDR3 in amino acids: CSVVDLAGGYPYNEQFF. The DNA read from the CDR3 is TGCAGCGTCGTCGATCTAGCGGGAGGGTACCCCTACAATGAG. The rearrangement uses TRBV29-1 and TRBJ2-1, with 12 bases identical to TRBD2. The read terminates 3 residues before the CDR3 end, so the remaining end is supplied by the germline J gene. Germline CDR1 is SQVTM and CDR2 is ANQGSEA. Trimming at V came to 6 bases and at J to 2 bases, leaving 11 bases not matched to a gene. This CDR3 is built from 17 residues.

This clone was detected ten times or more. The read ends 3 residues early relative to the CDR3; the germline J gene fills the gap. V and J are TRBV20-1 and TRBJ2-1, with D perhaps TRBD2 (5 bases). The length of the CDR3 is 13 residues. V was cut by 4 bases and J by 0 bases, with 7 bases left in between. Per germline, CDR1 DFQATT and CDR2 SNEGSKA (reference sequence). The CDR3: CSAITSSYNEQFF. The CDR3 DNA, read in part, is TGCAGTGCTATAACTAGCTCCTACAATGAG.

This clone has a count of ten or more. Coverage ceases 3 residues before the CDR3 finishes, and the germline J gene fills in the end. The chain employs TRBV18 and TRBJ2-1, with D possibly being TRBD2 (7 bases). V gave up 0 bases and J gave up 7 bases, with 19 bases separating them. Germline CDR1 reads KGHSH; CDR2 reads LQKENI. CDR3 length: 17 amino acids. The sequenced CDR3 bases are TGTGCCAGCTCACCACCGAGGGGGGCGTCTAGCGGTAATGAG. This encodes CASSPPRGASSGNE. The CDR3, in full, reads CASSPPRGASSGNEQFF. Together with reference TRBV18 and TRBJ2-1, the CDR3 gives the full variable domain: NAGVMQNPRHLVRRRGQEARLRCSPMKGHSHVYWYRQLPEEGLKFMVYLQKENIIDESGMPKERFSAEFPKEGPSILRIQQVVRGDSAAYFCASSPPRGASSGNEQFFGPGTRLTVL.

This clone came up a few times. The read ends 3 residues shy of where the CDR3 ends; the end is completed using the germline J gene. V usage is TRBV20-1 and J usage is TRBJ2-7; D ambiguous. V lost 4 bases to trimming and J lost 2 bases, with 12 bases between them. The V gene's germline CDR1 is DFQATT and CDR2 SNEGSKA (reference sequence). This CDR3 region has 13 residues. The CDR3 reads CSATRNPPYEQYF. The DNA read from the CDR3 is TGCAGTGCTACTAGGAACCCTCCCTACGAG.

There are a few counts of this clone. From the germline J gene comes the end of the CDR3, since the read stops 3 residues before it. The rearrangement joins TRBV19 to TRBJ2-6; a weak D match, TRBD1 (5 bases). The germline V gene has CDR1 LNHDA and CDR2 SQIVND (reference sequence). V was pared by 3 bases and J by 4 bases, with 13 bases between. The CDR3 loop spans 16 amino acids. CDR3 DNA (partial): TGTGCCAGTAGTATCGATCTAGGGGCCGGGGCCAACGTC. Protein sequence: CASSIDLGAGANV. The entire CDR3 protein is CASSIDLGAGANVLTF.

Regarding this clone: Sequencing ends 3 residues short of the CDR3 end; the germline J gene provides the rest. The rearrangement links TRBV10-2 to TRBJ2-5; D could derive from TRBD1 or TRBD2 (5 bases each). The CDR3 is 15 residues long. V was shortened by 5 bases and J by 2 bases, with 15 bases between the two germline ends. Germline CDR1 WSHSY, CDR2 SAAADI. The CDR3 loop reads CASSPRGVPQETQYF. The DNA read from the CDR3 is TGCGCCAGCAGTCCGAGAGGGGTGCCTCAAGAGACC.

This clone was picked up a small number of times. The read halts 3 residues ahead of the CDR3 end, with the missing end drawn from the germline J gene. This rearrangement joins TRBV30 to TRBJ2-7; 9 nucleotides align to TRBD2. The germline V gene has CDR1 GTSNPN and CDR2 SVGIG (reference sequence). Losses at the gene ends were 4 bases for V and 2 bases for J; bases not matched to a gene: 9. CDR3 length: 15 residues. The CDR3 DNA, read in part, is TGTGCCTGGAACCAAGCGGGAGGAAACACCTACGAG. Translation gives CAWNQAGGNTYE. The CDR3 as a whole reads CAWNQAGGNTYEQYF.

The sample holds many counts of this clone. The CDR3 goes on 3 residues after the read ends, and that part is filled in from the germline J gene. The chain couples TRBV6-4 to TRBJ2-1, with 16 bases identical to TRBD2. V shed 7 bases and J 7 bases; nucleotides not matched to a gene: 1. Germline-derived CDR1 and CDR2 are MRHNA and SNTAGT. This CDR3 has 14 amino acids. The CDR3 DNA, read in part, is TGTGCCAGCAAGGGACTAGCGGGGGGGAATGAG. This encodes CASKGLAGGNE. The full CDR3 reads CASKGLAGGNEQFF.

The table lists this clone with a few counts. Read sequence stops 3 residues before the CDR3 end, and the germline J gene provides the missing end. The chain uses TRBV6-2 or TRBV6-3 and TRBJ2-7; 12 nucleotides agree with TRBD2. This CDR3 is built from 16 residues. V gave up 4 bases and J gave up 6 bases; unmatched junction bases: 10. Germline-derived CDR1 and CDR2 are MNHEY and SVGEGT. The sequenced part of the CDR3 DNA is TGTGCCAGCAGTTTCGCTAGCGGGAGGGTCATGGGCGAG. It is translated as CASSFASGRVMGE. The full CDR3 protein is CASSFASGRVMGEQYF.

This clone was counted at least ten times. The read terminates 3 residues before the CDR3 end, so the remaining end is supplied by the germline J gene. The chain combines TRBV6-1 with TRBJ1-1, with a weak D call TRBD1 (5 bases). Per the germline V gene, CDR1 is MNHNS and CDR2 is SASEGT. The CDR3 extends over 13 amino acids. CDR3 DNA (partial): TGTGCCAGCAGTGAAGCGGAGCCCGGGGGA. It translates to CASSEAEPGG. The full CDR3 protein reads CASSEAEPGGAFF.

This clone was recorded many times. The read falls 3 residues short of the CDR3 end, and the missing part is taken from the germline J gene. V gene TRBV5-6 combines with J gene TRBJ2-5; 10 nucleotides line up with TRBD2. The CDR3 has 15 amino acids. Trimming cost V 4 bases and J 1 base; bases outside gene matches: 4. The germline V gene encodes CDR1 SGHDT and CDR2 YYEEEE. CDR3 sequence reads: CASSLGLALQETQYF. The DNA read from the CDR3 is TGTGCCAGCAGCCTGGGACTAGCGCTCCAAGAGACC. Filled out from reference TRBV5-6 and TRBJ2-5, the complete variable domain reads DAGVTQSPTHLIKTRGQQVTLRCSPKSGHDTVSWYQQALGQGPQFIFQYYEEEERQRGNFPDRFSGHQFPNYSSELNVNALLLGDSALYLCASSLGLALQETQYFGPGTRLLVL.

This clone was counted between two and nine times. The read ends 3 residues before the CDR3 terminus; that terminus is restored from the germline J gene. The chain carries TRBV6-1 and TRBJ1-5; D unclear. The V end was cut by 2 bases, the J end by 5 bases, with 4 bases between. The CDR3 is 12 amino acids. Germline V gene sequence: CDR1 MNHNS, CDR2 SASEGT. Incomplete CDR3 DNA: TGTGCCAGCAGTGAATTATATCAGCCC. Amino acid sequence: CASSELYQP. The entire CDR3 protein is CASSELYQPQHF.

This clone has a count of ten or more. Sequencing ends 3 residues short of the CDR3 end; the germline J gene provides the rest. The chain links TRBV3-1 (or the pseudogene TRBV3-2) to TRBJ2-3; 10 bases fit TRBD2. Trimming removed 0 bases from V and 3 bases from J; junction bases left unmatched: 12. CDR1 is LGHDT, CDR2 YNNKEL, per germline (reference sequence). The CDR3 totals 19 residues. Here the CDR3 reads CASSQENHPSGSGTDTQYF. The DNA read from the CDR3 is TGTGCCAGCAGCCAAGAGAACCACCCTAGCGGGAGTGGGACAGATACG.

This clone was recorded many times. The read stops 3 residues short of the end of the CDR3; the missing end is completed from the germline J gene. J is TRBJ2-1 and V is TRBV14, with D possibly TRBD1 on 5 matching bases. Germline V gene sequence: CDR1 SGHDN, CDR2 FVKESK. The length of the CDR3 is 13 residues. V lost 1 base and J 9 bases, leaving 10 bases between the germline ends. The chain's CDR3 is CASSQVLGVEQFF. Partial CDR3 DNA: TGTGCCAGCAGCCAAGTCTTAGGGGTTGAG.

This clone came up many times. From the germline J gene comes the end of the CDR3, since the read stops 3 residues before it. V gene TRBV7-9 combines with J gene TRBJ2-1; 14 bases match TRBD2. Looked up from germline, CDR1 is SEHNR and CDR2 is FQNEAQ (reference sequence). J was trimmed by 8 bases and V by 6 bases; bases with no gene match: 6. CDR3 length equals 15 residues. CDR3 DNA, as far as it was read: TGTGCCAGCAGATCCGGGACTAGCGGGAGAGATGAG. Amino acids: CASRSGTSGRDE. In full, the CDR3 is CASRSGTSGRDEQFF. The complete variable domain, with remaining parts taken from reference TRBV7-9 and TRBJ2-1, reads DTGVSQNPRHKITKRGQNVTFRCDPISEHNRLYWYRQTLGQGPEFLTYFQNEAQLEKSRLLSDRFSAERPKGSFSTLEIQRTEQGDSAMYLCASRSGTSGRDEQFFGPGTRLTVL.

At least ten counts were recorded for this clone. Read coverage stops 3 residues before the CDR3 terminus; the germline J gene supplies the remainder. The chain recombines TRBV2 with TRBJ2-3; D is uncertain. CDR1 is SNHLY and CDR2 is FYNNEI in the germline V gene. The CDR3 covers 11 residues. The CDR3 here is CASSAGRTQYF. CDR3 DNA (partial): TGTGCCAGCAGTGCGGGTCGGACG.

In this sample, this clone turned up a few times. The CDR3 end lies 3 residues beyond the end of the read and is filled in from the germline J gene. This chain connects TRBV2 to TRBJ1-5, with D possibly being TRBD1 (6 bases). Deletions cut 2 bases from V and 0 bases from J, with 14 bases between. Germline-derived CDR1 and CDR2 are SNHLY and FYNNEI. This CDR3 region has 17 residues. CDR3 protein: CASSEPGGHRSNQPQHF. CDR3 DNA, as far as it was read: TGTGCCAGCAGTGAACCGGGGGGACACCGTAGCAATCAGCCC. The full variable domain, rest sourced from reference TRBV2 and TRBJ1-5, is EPEVTQTPSHQVTQMGQEVILRCVPISNHLYFYWYRQILGQKVEFLVSFYNNEISEKSEIFDDQFSVERPDGSNFTLKIRSTKLEDSAMYFCASSEPGGHRSNQPQHFGDGTRLSIL.

This clone showed up many times. The sequence runs out 3 residues before the end of the CDR3; the remainder is reconstructed from the germline J gene. The chain uses TRBV7-6 and TRBJ2-3; 16 bases agree with TRBD2. This CDR3 has 16 amino acids. Germline lookup yields CDR1 SGHVS and CDR2 FNYEAQ. CDR3 residues: CASSAIGTSGRAPQYF. The covered CDR3 bases are TGTGCCAGCAGCGCCATTGGGACTAGCGGGAGGGCCCCG.

The table lists this clone with a few counts. The CDR3 end is not reached by the read, which stops 3 residues before it; the germline J gene fills it in. The chain uses TRBV5-1 and TRBJ2-4, with 10 nucleotides matching TRBD1. The germline gives CDR1 SGHRS, CDR2 YFSETQ. This CDR3 spans 16 amino acids. J was trimmed by 3 bases and V by 4 bases; bases with no gene match: 7. Incomplete CDR3 DNA: TGCGCCAGCAGCCGACAGGGGGCTAGGGACAAAAACATT. This translates into CASSRQGARDKNI. The CDR3 in full is CASSRQGARDKNIQYF.

There are many counts of this clone. With the read ending 3 residues before the CDR3 end, the germline J gene is used to fill in that end. The chain carries TRBV5-1 and TRBJ1-4; D is possibly TRBD1 (5 bases). The CDR3 is 15 residues long. V was trimmed by 0 bases and J by 9 bases, leaving 15 bases between them. Germline values: CDR1 SGHRS, CDR2 YFSETQ. The CDR3 DNA, read in part, is TGCGCCAGCAGCTTGGAAGGGGATGGAGACCAAAAA. Its protein is CASSLEGDGDQK. The full CDR3 sequence reads CASSLEGDGDQKLFF.

This clone came up many times. The CDR3 is cut off 3 residues early in the read; its end comes from the germline J gene. This chain uses TRBV4-2 with TRBJ2-1, with 8 positions matching TRBD2. J lost 5 bases, V lost 0 bases, and 9 bases had no gene match. The CDR3 extends over 17 amino acids. Per germline, CDR1 LGHNA and CDR2 YNFKEQ. Here the CDR3 reads CASSQDPAGLGHNEQFF. The DNA read from the CDR3 is TGTGCCAGCAGCCAAGATCCAGCGGGACTAGGCCACAATGAG.

This clone was observed at least ten times. The read halts 3 residues ahead of the CDR3 end, with the missing end drawn from the germline J gene. This sample includes further DNA sequences coding for the same CDR3. The chain uses TRBV18 and TRBJ2-7; a possible D gene is TRBD2 (5 bases). Trimming cost V 2 bases and J 6 bases, with 11 bases left between them. Per the germline V gene, CDR1 is KGHSH and CDR2 is LQKENI. CDR3 length: 13 amino acids. CDR3 DNA (partial): TGTGCCAGCTCACCAAGGGCCGGAGGCGAG. Protein: CASSPRAGGE. The whole CDR3 protein reads CASSPRAGGEQYF.

This clone was observed at least ten times. The read terminates 3 residues before the CDR3 end, so the remaining end is supplied by the germline J gene. The chain recombines TRBV29-1 with TRBJ1-1, with TRBD1 as a possible D gene (6 bases). The ends were cut back, 7 bases at V and 5 bases at J, with 17 bases in the middle. The CDR3 runs to 13 residues. Germline V gene sequence: CDR1 SQVTM, CDR2 ANQGSEA. The CDR3 protein is CSAKQGSWTEAFF. Partial CDR3 DNA: TGCAGCGCCAAACAGGGATCTTGGACTGAA.

This clone was seen ten or more times. The observed sequence ends 3 residues before the CDR3 terminus, with the missing tail filled in from the germline J gene. This chain links TRBV19 with TRBJ1-5; 7 bases line up with TRBD1. This CDR3 region has 14 residues. Germline V gene lookup returns CDR1 LNHDA and CDR2 SQIVND (reference sequence). Unmatched junction bases numbered 2, after V lost 3 bases and J lost 3 bases. CDR3 region: CASSIQGDNQPQHF. CDR3 DNA (partial): TGTGCCAGTAGTATTCAGGGGGACAATCAGCCC.

This clone was seen many times. The missing CDR3 end, 3 residues past where the read stops, is filled in from the germline J gene. The rearrangement joins TRBV6-1 to TRBJ2-7, with D tentatively TRBD1 (5 bases). V was pared by 4 bases and J by 1 base, with 5 bases between. Germline V gives CDR1 MNHNS, CDR2 SASEGT. This CDR3 has 12 amino acids. CDR3: CASSGQSYEQYF. The sequenced part of the CDR3 DNA is TGTGCCAGCAGTGGACAGTCCTACGAG.

Partial CDR3 DNA: TGTGCCAGCAGCTTACGGGGGGTGGAAGGCTCACCC. Translated, it gives CASSLRGVEGSP. The whole CDR3 protein reads CASSLRGVEGSPLHF. J is TRBJ1-6 and V is TRBV7-9; tentative D call: TRBD1 (5 bases). The read is 3 residues too short to cover the CDR3 end, so that end is filled in from the germline J gene. Trimming took off 2 bases at V and 10 bases at J, with 15 bases between the two ends. The CDR3 has 15 amino acids. The germline V gene encodes CDR1 SEHNR and CDR2 FQNEAQ (reference sequence).